Below, 10 T cell receptor beta chains from the same sample are listed, as sequenced in a study of OX40 agonist ivuxolimab in advanced cancers. Only in-frame clones appear in the TCRdb table, and some are missing; sequencing was by immunoSEQ multiplex PCR. Seen here are about 40,000 clones, about 91% observed once, and the top ten hold 20% to 30%. The source was CD4+ or CD8+ T cells sorted from blood, collected in a trial of the OX40 agonist ivuxolimab. The receptors originated from an adult with an advanced solid tumor such as melanoma, head and neck, liver or kidney cancer.

This rearrangement joins TRBV28 to TRBJ2-3; D may be TRBD1 (5 bases). Germline lookup yields CDR1 MDHEN and CDR2 SYDVKM. The length of the CDR3 is 17 residues. The V end was cut by 3 bases, the J end by 1 base, with 17 bases between. CDR3 amino acids: CASSFPPQGRRTDTQYF. CDR3 in DNA: TGTGCCAGCAGTTTCCCCCCGCAGGGCCGACGCACAGATACGCAGTATTTT.

The chain is built from TRBV28 and TRBJ2-7; no firm D call. The germline V and J ends were trimmed by 1 base and 2 bases, with 9 bases remaining between them. Germline CDR1 is MDHEN and CDR2 is SYDVKM. The CDR3 length is 14 residues. CDR3 nucleotides: TGTGCCAGCAGTTTATTTCGACAAGCCTACGAGCAGTACTTC. It specifies CASSLFRQAYEQYF.

This chain joins TRBV7-9 and TRBJ1-1, with 8 bases lining up with TRBD1. Germline loops: CDR1 SEHNR, CDR2 FQNEAQ (reference sequence). CDR3 length: 16 residues. Losses at the gene ends were 6 bases for V and 3 bases for J; bases not matched to a gene: 12. CDR3 region: CASSQLTTGDHTEAFF. The CDR3 nucleotides read TGTGCCAGCAGTCAACTTACGACAGGGGACCACACTGAAGCTTTCTTT. The full variable domain, its missing parts supplied by reference TRBV7-9 and TRBJ1-1, is DTGVSQNPRHKITKRGQNVTFRCDPISEHNRLYWYRQTLGQGPEFLTYFQNEAQLEKSRLLSDRFSAERPKGSFSTLEIQRTEQGDSAMYLCASSQLTTGDHTEAFFGQGTRLTVV.

The chain employs TRBV27 and TRBJ2-3; perhaps TRBD2 as D (6 bases). The germline V gene encodes CDR1 MNHEY and CDR2 SMNVEV (reference sequence). The length of the CDR3 is 14 residues. V lost 3 bases, J lost 4 bases, and 11 bases lay in between. The CDR3 DNA sequence: TGTGCCAGCAGTTTCCTAGCGCAGGCAGATACGCAGTATTTT. Translation: CASSFLAQADTQYF.

This clone came up once. V and J are TRBV7-2 and TRBJ2-1, with D perhaps TRBD1 (5 bases). This CDR3 comprises 14 residues. Trimming left V 3 bases short and J 7 bases short, with 13 bases between. CDR1 and CDR2 (germline): SGHTA, FQGNSA. The CDR3 nucleotides are TGTGCCAGCAGCTTGATACGGACAAGTAATGAGCAGTTCTTC. This codes for CASSLIRTSNEQFF.

The V call is TRBV7-6, the J call TRBJ2-1; 16 nucleotides agree with TRBD2. The CDR3 length is 20 residues. Germline V lookup: CDR1 SGHVS, CDR2 FNYEAQ. Trimming took 3 bases from V and 10 from J; bases not matched to a gene: 18. This CDR3 is CASSLPAGGTSGRAVGEQFF. The CDR3 DNA sequence: TGTGCCAGCAGCTTGCCAGCGGGGGGGACTAGCGGGAGGGCCGTCGGAGAGCAGTTCTTC.

The chain employs TRBV4-1 and TRBJ2-7; a possible D gene is TRBD2 (5 bases). V was trimmed by 1 base and J by 3 bases, leaving 10 bases between them. Germline CDR1 is MGHRA and CDR2 is YSYEKL. CDR3 length: 14 amino acids. The CDR3, as DNA: TGCGCCAGCAGCCAAGTAGGAGGAAGCTACGAGCAGTACTTC. Its translation is CASSQVGGSYEQYF.

This chain connects TRBV10-1 to TRBJ2-2, with TRBD1 matching over 9 bases. V trimming: 6 bases; J trimming: 3 bases; junction bases outside the gene matches: 8. The CDR3 spans 16 residues. Germline CDR1 WNHNN, CDR2 SYGVQD (reference sequence). The CDR3 DNA reads as TGCGCCAGCAGCCCTCTTAGGACAGGGGACACCGGGGAGCTGTTTTTT. The encoded protein is CASSPLRTGDTGELFF.

The chain uses TRBV27 and TRBJ2-7; no definite D call. CDR1 MNHEY and CDR2 SMNVEV come from the germline V gene (reference sequence). The CDR3 totals 14 residues. V was shortened by 1 base and J by 0 bases, with 7 bases between the two germline ends. Here the CDR3 reads CASSLYGVSYEQYF. Written as DNA, the CDR3 is TGTGCCAGCAGTTTATACGGCGTCTCCTACGAGCAGTACTTC.

In nucleotides, the CDR3 is TGTGCCAGCAGCACCCTGTCTCTGAACACTGAAGCTTTCTTT. It translates to CASSTLSLNTEAFF. V gene TRBV9 combines with J gene TRBJ1-1; D gene uncertain. Between the trimmed V and J ends, which lost 4 bases and 0 bases, there was a span of 10 bases. There are 14 residues in the CDR3. Germline V gene data show CDR1 as SGDLS and CDR2 as YYNGEE.